This record covers a single T cell receptor (beta chain). What it binds is unknown. TCRdb analysed the 5' RACE reads with MiXCR anew, one entry per CDR3 protein. The repertoire holds about 690,000 distinct CDR3 sequences, with around 5.7% as singletons. The sample comes from a study of identical twins. Study conclusions and caveats: With beta out-of-frame sequences, excess sharing by twins was weaker. Zero-insertion analyses might be partly confounded by invariant T cells like MAIT and iNKT.

This CDR3 comprises 15 residues. The junction had 9 bases not matched to a gene; V was cut back by 7 bases and J by 4 bases. Germline lookup yields CDR1 SGHNT and CDR2 YYREEE (reference sequence). The chain is built from TRBV5-4 and TRBJ2-2; 8 bases are a match to TRBD2. Sequencing used naive T cells sorted from blood. The receptor was derived from a man between 18 and 29 years old in good health. For the CDR3, the DNA is TGTGCCAGCGCCATTAGCGGGACTACCACCGGGGAGCTGTTTTTT. Protein: CASAISGTTTGELFF.